A selection of T cell receptor beta chains follows, all from one sample in a study of sequential checkpoint blockade in melanoma. Sequencing was performed with immunoSEQ multiplex PCR; in TCRdb, only in-frame clones are kept and a portion is missing. The data contain under 2,000 clones, approximately 23% of them singletons. Source: tumor tissue (inferred from file names), taken from a patient given nivolumab and ipilimumab in sequence. All receptors come from a human donor with melanoma. Both conserved end residues are part of each CDR3. The D gene is left open where the match is weak. Clone size is stated in some rows and not others, as once, few, many or a class when expanded.

D,J,size,V,DNA,CDR3
-,TRBJ2-1,few,TRBV28,TGTGCCAGCAGTTTTGGTAGCGGAGAGGGGTACAATGAGCAGTTCTTC,CASSFGSGEGYNEQFF
TRBD2,TRBJ2-3,hyperexpanded,TRBV30,TGTGCCTGGGAGCCTAGCGGGACTGTAGATACGCAGTATTTT,CAWEPSGTVDTQYF
-,TRBJ2-3,-,TRBV12-5,TGTGCTAGTGGTTTGGTAAAGGCCGCCACAGATACGCAGTATTTT,CASGLVKAATDTQYF
-,TRBJ2-7,-,TRBV9,TGTGCCAGCAGCCCGAATCGGGACGAGCAGTACTTC,CASSPNRDEQYF
-,TRBJ1-1,medium-sized,TRBV9,TGTGCCAGCAGCCTGGACAGAAGTATGAACACTGAAGCTTTCTTT,CASSLDRSMNTEAFF
TRBD1,TRBJ2-2,few,TRBV19,TGTGCCAGTAGTATTAAACAGGGGTCGGGTACCGGGGAGCTGTTTTTT,CASSIKQGSGTGELFF
TRBD2,TRBJ2-1,few,TRBV19,TGTGCCAGTAGTATCCTACTAGCGGGACCGAACAATGAGCAGTTCTTC,CASSILLAGPNNEQFF
TRBD1,TRBJ2-2,few,TRBV6-8,TGTGCCAGCAGAATGGGGACAGGGCCCACCGGGGAGCTGTTTTTT,CASRMGTGPTGELFF
-,TRBJ2-3,once,TRBV19,TGTGCCAGTAGTGTCCGGGACTTCGCAGATACGCAGTATTTT,CASSVRDFADTQYF
TRBD2,TRBJ2-7,few,TRBV11-3,TGTGCCAGCAGCTTAATGGGACTAGCGGGAGGACACGGTTTGGGGTACGAGCAGTACTTC,CASSLMGLAGGHGLGYEQYF
-,TRBJ2-1,few,TRBV28,TGTGCCAGCAGTTTCACAAAAGACGCAAGGATTAGGGGCCCCTACAATGAGCAGTTCTTC,CASSFTKDARIRGPYNEQFF
-,TRBJ1-2,few,TRBV6-8,TGTGCCAGCAGTTCCCCCGGATCGGACCGTAGGGGTGACTATGGCTACACCTTC,CASSSPGSDRRGDYGYTF
-,TRBJ2-7,medium-sized,TRBV6-8,TGTGCCAGCAGTTACTCAGGGGGCGAGCAGTACTTC,CASSYSGGEQYF
-,TRBJ2-3,-,TRBV19,TGTGCCAGTAGTATCGGTCAAACAGATACGCAGTATTTT,CASSIGQTDTQYF
TRBD1,TRBJ2-2,-,TRBV28,TGTGCCAGCAGTTTATGGGCGGGCAGGGGGCCCGGGGAGCTGTTTTTT,CASSLWAGRGPGELFF
-,TRBJ2-5,few,TRBV11-3,TGTGCCAGCAGCCCCCTTAATCGGCTCAGGGCCCAAGAGACCCAGTACTTC,CASSPLNRLRAQETQYF
-,TRBJ1-2,medium-sized,TRBV6-8,TGTGCCAGCAGTTACTATCGACCCCTTTCTATCTATGGCTACACCTTC,CASSYYRPLSIYGYTF
TRBD2,TRBJ2-1,medium-sized,TRBV11-3,TGTGCCAGCAGCTCCGGGACTAGCGGAAACAATGAGCAGTTCTTC,CASSSGTSGNNEQFF
-,TRBJ2-1,medium-sized,TRBV11-3,TGTGCCAGCAGTTCGAGGGGGAACGCCCTCAATGAGCAGTTCTTC,CASSSRGNALNEQFF
TRBD1,TRBJ1-6,-,TRBV30,TGTGCCTGGAGTGGACAGGGGGCAGTTTCACCCCTCCACTTT,CAWSGQGAVSPLHF
TRBD1,TRBJ1-1,-,TRBV6-8,TGTGCCGTAACACAGGGGGCTCGGGAGACTGAAGCTTTCTTT,CAVTQGARETEAFF
-,TRBJ1-4,medium-sized,TRBV9,TGTGCCAGCAGCCCGGACGGCTTCTCTGCAACTAATGAAAAACTGTTTTTT,CASSPDGFSATNEKLFF
-,TRBJ1-1,-,TRBV18,TGTGCCAGCTCACCAATTAGTCGGAACACTGAAGCTTTCTTT,CASSPISRNTEAFF
TRBD1,TRBJ2-3,medium-sized,TRBV9,TGTGCCAGCAGCGTGTGGGGACAGGGCACAGATACGCAGTATTTT,CASSVWGQGTDTQYF
-,TRBJ2-6,-,TRBV29-1,TGCAGCGTTGCGGTCAGCGACCACTCTGGGGCCAACGTCCTGACTTTC,CSVAVSDHSGANVLTF
TRBD1,TRBJ2-2,few,TRBV11-3,TGTGCCAGCAGCTTCTTACAGGGGGCTTTCGGGGAGCTGTTTTTT,CASSFLQGAFGELFF
-,TRBJ2-5,-,TRBV16,TGTGCCAGCAGCCAATCCCGCAGGGCAGAGACCCAGTACTTC,CASSQSRRAETQYF
-,TRBJ1-3,medium-sized,TRBV11-3,TGTGCCAGCAGCTTCACACTGGCCCCGACTGCTTCGGGGGCTGGAAACACCATATATTTT,CASSFTLAPTASGAGNTIYF
TRBD2,TRBJ2-5,medium-sized,TRBV7-6,TGTGCCAGCAGGGGGGGTCTAGCGGTTCAAGAGACCCAGTACTTC,CASRGGLAVQETQYF
-,TRBJ1-4,-,TRBV5-1,TGCGCCAGCAGCTTGGCGACAGTTAATGAAAAACTGTTTTTT,CASSLATVNEKLFF
-,TRBJ2-1,-,TRBV11-3,TGTGCCAGCAGCACCCCCCGGCGGAGTACAGCCGATGAGCAGTTCTTC,CASSTPRRSTADEQFF
-,TRBJ1-5,few,TRBV6-8,TGTGCCAGCAGCGACGGGGTACAGGGTGGGGGTGAAAATCAGCCCCAGCATTTT,CASSDGVQGGGENQPQHF
-,TRBJ2-3,-,TRBV19,TGTGCCAGTAGTATTTTAAGGACAGATGGCACAGATACGCAGTATTTT,CASSILRTDGTDTQYF
-,TRBJ2-1,-,TRBV7-6,TGTGCCAGCAGTACGGGGGAGAGCTCCTACAATGAGCAGTTCTTC,CASSTGESSYNEQFF
-,TRBJ1-1,-,TRBV11-3,TGTGCCAGCAGCGATTGGGCGGGACGAATGAACACTGAAGCTTTCTTT,CASSDWAGRMNTEAFF
-,TRBJ1-2,-,TRBV10-1,TGCGCCAGCAGGGACTGCTACTTCTATGGCTACACCTTC,CASRDCYFYGYTF
-,TRBJ2-2,few,TRBV6-7,TGTGCCAGCAGTCTGAACGGGGAGCTGTTTTTT,CASSLNGELFF
TRBD2,TRBJ2-1,few,TRBV6-8,TGTGCCAGCACTAGCGGGGTATACAATGAGCAGTTCTTC,CASTSGVYNEQFF
-,TRBJ1-2,-,TRBV19,TGTGCCAGTACCACCACCCAAGGGTCGGGCCTCCATGGCTACACCTTC,CASTTTQGSGLHGYTF
TRBD1,TRBJ2-2,-,TRBV28,TGTGCCAGCCAAAACTACAGGGGGCGGAACACCGGGGAGCTGTTTTTT,CASQNYRGRNTGELFF
-,TRBJ2-2,once,TRBV30,TGTGCCTGGAGTCGCATACCGACCGGGGAGCTGTTTTTT,CAWSRIPTGELFF
-,TRBJ2-1,few,TRBV9,TGTGCCAGCAGTAGCACCATATCCTACAATGAGCAGTTCTTC,CASSSTISYNEQFF
-,TRBJ2-1,-,TRBV9,TGTGCCAGCAATGGACGAGTTGATGAGCAGTTCTTC,CASNGRVDEQFF
-,TRBJ1-6,medium-sized,TRBV6-8,TGTGCCAGCAGTGACGGACAATATAATTCACCCCTCCACTTT,CASSDGQYNSPLHF
-,TRBJ1-5,-,TRBV19,TGTGCCAGTAGTTGGGTCTTGGACGGCAATCAGCCCCAGCATTTT,CASSWVLDGNQPQHF
-,TRBJ2-1,-,TRBV29-1,TGCAGCGTTGACTGGACGATTCTTACCAATGAGCAGTTCTTC,CSVDWTILTNEQFF
-,TRBJ1-2,medium-sized,TRBV11-3,TGTGCCAGCAGCTTTTGGACTGCAGAGGTCGGCTACACCTTC,CASSFWTAEVGYTF
-,TRBJ2-5,-,TRBV11-3,TGTGCTAGCAGCTTATTCGTCGGGCAGGAGACCCAGTACTTC,CASSLFVGQETQYF
TRBD2,TRBJ2-7,-,TRBV28,TGTGCCAGCCAGACTAGCGGGATCTACGAGCAGTACTTC,CASQTSGIYEQYF
-,TRBJ2-1,-,TRBV18,TGTGCCAGCTCACCACCGGCACTGGCCTCCTACAATGAGCAGTTCTTC,CASSPPALASYNEQFF